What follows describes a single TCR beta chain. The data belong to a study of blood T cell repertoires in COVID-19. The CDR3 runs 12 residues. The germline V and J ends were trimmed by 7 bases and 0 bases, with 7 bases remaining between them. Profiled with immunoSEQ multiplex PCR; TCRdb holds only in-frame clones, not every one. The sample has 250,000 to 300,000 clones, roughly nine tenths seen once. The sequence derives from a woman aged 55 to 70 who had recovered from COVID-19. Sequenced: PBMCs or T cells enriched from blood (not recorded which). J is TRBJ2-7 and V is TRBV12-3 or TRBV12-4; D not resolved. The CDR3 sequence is CASTGSSYEQYF. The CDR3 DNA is TGTGCCAGCACCGGGTCCTCCTACGAGCAGTACTTC.